These 13 T cell receptor beta chains came from one sample sequenced in a study of blood T cell repertoires in COVID-19. Only in-frame clones appear in the TCRdb table, and some are missing; sequencing was by immunoSEQ multiplex PCR. The sample lists about 210,000 clones, approximately 84% occurring once. Material: peripheral blood. These receptors originate from a woman in her forties or fifties with active or convalescent COVID-19.

This clone was detected only a few times. This CDR3 reads CASSLSSGTGSEQYF. CDR3 in DNA: TGTGCCAGCAGCTTATCAAGCGGTACAGGGAGCGAGCAGTACTTC. The rearrangement links TRBV11-3 to TRBJ2-7; D is perhaps TRBD1 (6 bases). The CDR3 has 15 residues. The V gene lost 2 bases and the J gene lost 6 bases, with 17 bases spanning the gap. CDR1 and CDR2 from the germline V gene are SGHNT and YENEEA.

The table lists this clone with a count of one. V gene TRBV25-1 combines with J gene TRBJ1-1; 7 bases line up with TRBD1. The trim removed 0 bases at V and 1 base at J, leaving 5 bases unmatched. This CDR3 comprises 16 residues. Germline V gene sequence: CDR1 MGHDK, CDR2 SYGVNS. The CDR3 nucleotides read TGTGCCAGCAGTGAATACCCCCAGGGGGGGAACACTGAAGCTTTCTTT. Its translation: CASSEYPQGGNTEAFF.

This chain uses TRBV7-6 with TRBJ2-5, with 11 bases aligning to TRBD1. Germline V gene sequence: CDR1 SGHVS, CDR2 FNYEAQ. Trimming cost V 5 bases and J 5 bases; bases outside gene matches: 10. The CDR3 sequence is 16 residues long. The CDR3 spells CASSPYGQGAWETQYF. In DNA, the CDR3 is TGTGCCAGCAGCCCCTATGGACAGGGGGCGTGGGAGACCCAGTACTTC.

V and J are TRBV5-5 and TRBJ2-7, with TRBD1 matching over 9 bases. The germline V gene has CDR1 SGHKS and CDR2 YYEKEE (reference sequence). V trimming: 0 bases; J trimming: 2 bases; junction bases outside the gene matches: 6. The CDR3 runs 16 residues. The chain's CDR3 is CASSLAGTGSPYEQYF. The CDR3 DNA reads TGTGCCAGCAGCTTGGCTGGGACAGGGTCCCCCTACGAGCAGTACTTC.

This rearrangement joins TRBV3-1 (or the pseudogene TRBV3-2) to TRBJ1-4, with 9 bases fitting TRBD1. The V and J ends lost 4 bases and 6 bases, in that order; junction bases with no gene match: 3. The V gene's germline CDR1 is LGHDT and CDR2 YNNKEL (reference sequence). The length of the CDR3 is 14 residues. CDR3 sequence (DNA): TGTGCCAGCAGCCGTGGACAGGGGTATGAAAAACTGTTTTTT. It is translated as CASSRGQGYEKLFF.

V and J are TRBV24-1 and TRBJ1-2; unclear D gene. CDR1 and CDR2 from the germline V gene are KGHDR and SFDVKD. The CDR3 length is 13 residues. With 5 bases removed from V and 3 bases from J, the gap between germline ends came to 9 bases. The CDR3 nucleotides are TGTGCCACCAGTGCGAACAGCTACTATGGCTACACCTTC. Translation: CATSANSYYGYTF.

The chain uses TRBV28 and TRBJ1-2, with D unclear. The CDR3 spans 14 residues. Per germline, CDR1 MDHEN and CDR2 SYDVKM. V was clipped by 6 bases and J by 2 bases, with 13 bases between them. The CDR3 bases are TGTGCCAGCAGCCCCCCGTCCAGAAACTATGGCTACACCTTC. The encoded protein is CASSPPSRNYGYTF.

Concerning this clone: Additional DNA sequences in this sample encode the identical CDR3. The gene calls are TRBV6-5 and TRBJ1-6; 9 bases line up with TRBD1. CDR3 length: 14 residues. CDR1 is MNHEY, CDR2 SVGAGI, per germline. V lost 5 bases and J lost 5; bases outside the gene matches: 1. This chain's CDR3 is CASSRDRDNSPLHF. CDR3 nucleotides: TGTGCCAGCAGTCGGGACAGGGATAATTCACCCCTCCACTTT.

The genes are TRBV20-1 and TRBJ2-5, with a tentative D call TRBD1 (5 bases). The CDR3 contains 11 residues. V lost 6 bases and J 1 base, leaving 6 bases between the germline ends. Germline CDR1 is DFQATT and CDR2 is SNEGSKA (reference sequence). DNA for the CDR3: TGCAGTGCCGACAGCCAAGAGACCCAGTACTTC. This sequence encodes CSADSQETQYF.

V and J are TRBV5-5 and TRBJ2-5; TRBD2 matches at 8 bases. The germline V gene encodes CDR1 SGHKS and CDR2 YYEKEE (reference sequence). The CDR3 consists of 20 residues. The J segment lost 5 bases and the V segment lost 5 bases, leaving 26 bases of the junction unmatched. CDR3 in amino acids: CASSGQAGAFYAERGETQYF. Here the CDR3 DNA reads TGTGCCAGCAGTGGACAAGCGGGGGCGTTTTATGCCGAAAGGGGGGAGACCCAGTACTTC.

V gene TRBV5-1 combines with J gene TRBJ1-4; TRBD1 agrees at 7 bases. CDR1 is SGHRS, CDR2 YFSETQ, per germline. The CDR3 loop spans 15 amino acids. V dropped 0 bases and J dropped 7; count of bases not matched to a gene: 6. DNA for the CDR3: TGCGCCAGCAGCTTGGGGACAGGATCGGGTGAAAAACTGTTTTTT. Its protein is CASSLGTGSGEKLFF. The full variable domain, rest sourced from reference TRBV5-1 and TRBJ1-4, is KAGVTQTPRYLIKTRGQQVTLSCSPISGHRSVSWYQQTPGQGLQFLFEYFSETQRNKGNFPGRFSGRQFSNSRSEMNVSTLELGDSALYLCASSLGTGSGEKLFFGSGTQLSVL.

This sequence joins TRBV19 and TRBJ2-1, with unresolved D. Trimming took 3 bases from V and 3 from J, leaving 9 bases between them. CDR3 length: 14 amino acids. Germline V gene sequence: CDR1 LNHDA, CDR2 SQIVND (reference sequence). The CDR3, as DNA: TGTGCCAGTAGTATCTCTAGTCGCTACAATGAGCAGTTCTTC. It codes for CASSISSRYNEQFF.

The chain joins TRBV1 to TRBJ2-3; the table's D call TRBD2 went unverified against the DNA. TRBV1 is designated a pseudogene. The CDR3 runs to 15 residues. In nucleotides, the CDR3 is TGCACCAGCAGCCTAGCGGGAGGTTTCTTAGATACGCAGTATTTT. Its protein product is CTSSLAGGFLDTQYF.